This T cell receptor beta chain was profiled in a study of spatial heterogeneity in lung cancer. Background on the study: Alpha-chain sequences were detected in numbers that were consistently lower than beta-chain sequences.

CDR3 length: 14 residues. Germline V gene lookup returns CDR1 LNHDA and CDR2 SQIVND (reference sequence). Trimming shortened V by 3 bases and J by 3 bases, and 10 bases separated the two germline ends. Regarding time point: sample taken at primary tumor resection. The authors sequenced whole RNA from tumor, nontumor lung or frozen PBMC without sorting. The donors comprised some 72 untreated early-stage non-small cell lung cancer patients. One entry per CDR3 protein results from TCRdb running MiXCR on the 5' RACE reads. Of about 80,000 distinct CDR3 sequences listed, about 20% are singletons. To note about this clonotype: The antigen is not known.

Findings and limits, study-wide: Ubiquitous expanded tumor TCRs were seen in blood more at resection than at follow-up.

This chain joins TRBV19 and TRBJ2-3; D possibly corresponds to TRBD1 (5 bases). The TCR originated in a male donor with early-stage non-small cell lung cancer. Source: PBMCs, taken at surgery. CDR3 coding DNA: TGTGCCAGTAGTATGACAGCGACAACAGATACGCAGTATTTT. The encoded protein is CASSMTATTDTQYF.